One sample yielded the 4 T cell receptor beta chains listed below, sequenced in a study of identical twins. TCRdb redid the calling of the 5' RACE reads with MiXCR, one entry per CDR3 protein. The table lists about 500,000 distinct CDR3 sequences, roughly an eighth of them singletons, with more than 0.8% in the top ten. These records were also assigned to another study, of yellow fever vaccine responses in identical twins.

The material sequenced was CD4+ T cells sorted from blood. These receptor sequences come from a woman aged 18-29 years in good health.

The sample holds a few counts of this clonotype. J is TRBJ2-5 and V is TRBV20-1; D remains unclear. Between the trimmed V and J ends, which lost 5 bases and 4 bases, there was a span of 14 bases. This CDR3 is built from 13 residues. Germline CDR1 and CDR2: DFQATT and SNEGSKA (reference sequence). The CDR3 loop reads CSAGPLARETQYF. In DNA form, the CDR3 reads TGCAGTGCTGGCCCCTTAGCAAGAGAGACCCAGTACTTC.

This clonotype was seen a few times. The genes are TRBV4-2 and TRBJ2-7; the match to TRBD2 covers 13 bases. This CDR3 spans 16 amino acids. The V segment lost 1 base and the J segment 4 bases; nucleotides outside the gene matches: 4. Per germline, CDR1 LGHNA and CDR2 YNFKEQ. CDR3 protein: CASSQARTSGGYEQYF. The CDR3 bases are TGTGCCAGCAGCCAAGCAAGGACTAGCGGGGGTTACGAGCAGTACTTC.

This rearrangement joins TRBV28 to TRBJ2-1; 10 bases map to TRBD2. The trim removed 4 bases at V and 8 bases at J, leaving 8 bases unmatched. The CDR3 is made up of 15 amino acids. The germline gives CDR1 MDHEN, CDR2 SYDVKM. CDR3 coding DNA: TGTGCCAGCAGTTCCCCTAGCGGGGGTCGCCATGAGCAGTTCTTC. Translation: CASSSPSGGRHEQFF.

The rearrangement joins TRBV3-1 to TRBJ2-7; 9 positions agree with TRBD1. Trimming removed 5 bases from V and 3 bases from J; junction bases left unmatched: 11. Germline lookup yields CDR1 LGHDT and CDR2 YNNKEL (reference sequence). The CDR3 covers 16 residues. In DNA, the CDR3 is TGTGCCAGCAGCAGAACAGGGGGCGCGCATTACTACGAGCAGTACTTC. This codes for CASSRTGGAHYYEQYF.